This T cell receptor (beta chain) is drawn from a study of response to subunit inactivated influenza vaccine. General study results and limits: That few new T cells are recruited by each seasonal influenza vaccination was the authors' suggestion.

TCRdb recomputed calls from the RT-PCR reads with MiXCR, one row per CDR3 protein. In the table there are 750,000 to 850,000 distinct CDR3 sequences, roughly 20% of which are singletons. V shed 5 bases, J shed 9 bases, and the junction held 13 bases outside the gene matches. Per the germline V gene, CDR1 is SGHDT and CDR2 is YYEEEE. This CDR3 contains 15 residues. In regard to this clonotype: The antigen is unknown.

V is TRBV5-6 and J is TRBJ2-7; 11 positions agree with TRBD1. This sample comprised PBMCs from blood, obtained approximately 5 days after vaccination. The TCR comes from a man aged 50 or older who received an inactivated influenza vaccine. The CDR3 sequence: CASSSVGTGGIRQYF. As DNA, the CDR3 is TGTGCCAGCAGTTCGGTGGGGACAGGGGGGATTCGGCAGTACTTC.